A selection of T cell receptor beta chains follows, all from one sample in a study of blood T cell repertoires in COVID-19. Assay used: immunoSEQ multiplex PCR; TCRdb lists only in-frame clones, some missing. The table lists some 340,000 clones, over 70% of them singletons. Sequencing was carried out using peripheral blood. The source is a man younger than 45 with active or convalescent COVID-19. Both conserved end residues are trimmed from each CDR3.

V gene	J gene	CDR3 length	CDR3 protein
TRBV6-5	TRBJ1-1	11	ASSSRDREEAF
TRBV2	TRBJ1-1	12	ASSFRRGNTEAF
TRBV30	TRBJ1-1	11	AWDGQGAGWAF
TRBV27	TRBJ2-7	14	ASSEALGGWAYEQY
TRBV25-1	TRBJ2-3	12	ASDSGRETDTQY
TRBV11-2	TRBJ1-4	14	ASSLGRRGKSEKLF
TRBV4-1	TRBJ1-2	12	ASSQGTANYGYT
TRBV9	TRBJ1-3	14	ASSVEGQGAGNTIY
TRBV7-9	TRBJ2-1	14	ASRSPGTSGPNEQF
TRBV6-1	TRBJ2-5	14	ASSEALLAPSKTQY
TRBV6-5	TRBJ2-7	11	ASSYAQAGEQY